This TCR beta chain is from a study of high-grade serous ovarian cancer treatment subgroups. Study information: Mean per sample: about 14,000 reads, some 7,500 unique TCR beta rearrangements.

Study findings and constraints: TCR relatedness rose with neoantigen level and trended with mutation load.

Produced via immunoSEQ multiplex PCR; TCRdb's table is partial and in-frame only. The sample records 2,000 to 2,500 clones, roughly 80% being singletons. About this clone: Its antigen remains unknown.

This CDR3 has 16 residues. The germline V gene has CDR1 SEHNR and CDR2 FQNEAQ (reference sequence). Trimming stripped 1 base from V and 1 base from J, with 14 bases between. Tumor tissue was taken before any definitive surgery or chemotherapy was given. The receptor was isolated from a human donor with high-grade serous ovarian cancer. Sequenced input: tumor tissue. The V gene is TRBV7-9, the J gene TRBJ2-7; maybe TRBD1 (5 bases). CDR3 sequence reads: CASSLGAGFFSYEQYF. CDR3 bases: TGTGCCAGCAGCTTAGGAGCAGGGTTCTTTTCCTACGAGCAGTACTTC.